The rows below give T cell receptor beta chains drawn from one sample of a study of shared clonotypes between healthy human individuals. Libraries were prepared by immunoSEQ multiplex PCR; TCRdb keeps only in-frame clonotypes and omits some of them. Seen here are some 1,400,000 clones, around 97% observed once, and the top ten hold approximately 1.1%. Material: naive CD4+ T cells sorted from blood. All receptors derive from a man younger than 40 in good health. Each CDR3 is given with its conserved first and last residue. A D gene is named only where the DNA matches it firmly. The size of a clone is reported for some rows only, either as once, few or many, or as a class for expanded clones.

abundance,j_gene,d_gene,v_gene,CDR3aa,CDR3nt
NA,TRBJ1-2,NA,TRBV30,CAWSKENYGYTF,TGTGCCTGGAGTAAGGAAAACTATGGCTACACCTTC
NA,TRBJ2-1,TRBD2,TRBV5-1,CASSPSGGGSGISSYNEQFF,TGCGCCAGCAGCCCCTCGGGGGGTGGTAGCGGGATATCCTCCTACAATGAGCAGTTCTTC
NA,TRBJ2-5,NA,TRBV11-3,CASSSGDETQYF,TGTGCCAGCAGCTCAGGGGACGAGACCCAGTACTTC
once,TRBJ2-1,TRBD1,TRBV27,CASSLRDRDYNEQFF,TGTGCCAGCAGTTTAAGGGACAGGGACTACAATGAGCAGTTCTTC
NA,TRBJ2-1,TRBD2,TRBV9,CASSEGLAGFNEQFF,TGTGCCAGCAGCGAGGGACTAGCGGGATTCAATGAGCAGTTCTTC
NA,TRBJ2-5,TRBD2,TRBV6-1,CASSKGLAGQETQYF,TGTGCCAGCTCGAAAGGACTAGCGGGGCAAGAGACCCAGTACTTC
NA,TRBJ2-2,NA,TRBV20-1,CSARGPSELFF,TGCAGTGCTAGAGGCCCCTCGGAGCTGTTTTTT
NA,TRBJ2-5,NA,TRBV6-5,CASSWSRTRTIYF,TGTGCCAGCAGTTGGTCCCGTACTAGGACGATCTACTTC
NA,TRBJ2-3,NA,TRBV28,CAAGRTTDTQYF,TGTGCCGCGGGCCGCACCACAGATACGCAGTATTTT
NA,TRBJ2-4,TRBD2,TRBV15,CATSKQDFPTSGRRGDIQYF,TGTGCCACCAGCAAGCAAGACTTCCCAACTAGCGGGAGGCGGGGAGACATTCAGTACTTC
few,TRBJ1-5,NA,TRBV18,CASSPGNNQPQHF,TGTGCCAGCTCACCAGGGAACAATCAGCCCCAGCATTTT
NA,TRBJ2-7,NA,TRBV18,CASSPAGLMSYEQYF,TGTGCCAGCTCACCAGCAGGCCTCATGTCCTACGAGCAGTACTTC
NA,TRBJ2-5,NA,TRBV6-5,CASSQQGNSEETQYF,TGTGCCAGCAGTCAGCAGGGGAATTCGGAAGAGACCCAGTACTTC
NA,TRBJ2-7,TRBD2,TRBV5-4,CASSFRTSGSYEQYF,TGTGCCAGCAGCTTTAGGACTAGCGGCTCCTACGAGCAGTACTTC
once,TRBJ2-7,NA,TRBV18,CASSPPWTVRDEQYF,TGTGCCAGCTCACCACCGTGGACAGTCCGTGACGAGCAGTACTTC
NA,TRBJ2-7,NA,TRBV10-3,CAIRRSGDVYEQYF,TGTGCCATCAGGAGATCAGGAGACGTCTACGAGCAGTACTTC
NA,TRBJ2-1,TRBD2,TRBV5-1,CASSLGLAGKEYNEQFF,TGCGCCAGCAGCTTGGGACTAGCGGGAAAGGAGTACAATGAGCAGTTCTTC
NA,TRBJ2-7,NA,TRBV7-2,CASSFPTDYEQYF,TGTGCCAGCAGCTTTCCTACTGATTACGAGCAGTACTTC
NA,TRBJ2-3,NA,TRBV10-1,CASTPKRDTDTQYF,TGCGCCAGCACTCCCAAGCGGGACACAGACACGCAGTATTTT
NA,TRBJ2-2,TRBD1,TRBV2,CATSVWTGETGELFF,TGTGCCACCTCCGTTTGGACAGGGGAAACCGGGGAGCTGTTTTTT
NA,TRBJ2-3,TRBD2,TRBV7-2,CASSQGLAGRKDTQYF,TGTGCCAGCAGCCAGGGACTAGCGGGGCGGAAAGATACGCAGTATTTT
NA,TRBJ2-4,NA,TRBV25-1,CASSELSGMGNIQYF,TGTGCCAGCAGTGAACTTAGCGGCATGGGAAACATTCAGTACTTC
NA,TRBJ2-1,NA,TRBV9,CASSVGSAYNEQFF,TGTGCCAGCAGCGTAGGCTCCGCCTACAATGAGCAGTTCTTC
NA,TRBJ2-6,NA,TRBV6-6,CASSLGVGSGANVLTF,TGTGCCAGCAGTTTAGGGGTGGGCTCTGGGGCCAACGTCCTGACTTTC
NA,TRBJ2-3,TRBD1,TRBV10-2,CASSEPGTGGIQDTQYF,TGCGCCAGCAGTGAGCCAGGGACAGGGGGCATTCAAGATACGCAGTATTTT
NA,TRBJ1-1,NA,TRBV9,CASSGGPGHQLMNTEAFF,TGTGCCAGCAGCGGCGGACCGGGACACCAGCTCATGAACACTGAAGCTTTCTTT
NA,TRBJ2-7,TRBD2,TRBV19,CASSSPGLTYEQYF,TGTGCCAGTAGTTCCCCGGGACTAACTTACGAGCAGTACTTC
few,TRBJ2-1,NA,TRBV11-2,CASSLASWSNEQFF,TGTGCCAGCAGCTTAGCGTCCTGGTCCAATGAGCAGTTCTTC
NA,TRBJ2-1,TRBD2,TRBV7-9,CASSLLAGGGYNEQFF,TGTGCCAGCAGCCTGTTAGCGGGAGGAGGGTACAATGAGCAGTTCTTC
NA,TRBJ1-4,TRBD1,TRBV11-2,CASSLATGRVAGTNEKLFF,TGTGCCAGCAGCTTAGCGACAGGGAGGGTTGCGGGAACTAATGAAAAACTGTTTTTT
NA,TRBJ2-1,TRBD1,TRBV10-3,CAISSGGEFNEQFF,TGTGCCATCAGTTCAGGGGGAGAATTCAATGAGCAGTTCTTC
NA,TRBJ2-1,NA,TRBV11-2,CASSLEGRPGLQYNEQFF,TGTGCCAGCAGCTTAGAGGGTAGGCCGGGACTCCAATACAATGAGCAGTTCTTC
NA,TRBJ2-3,NA,TRBV29-1,CSVGRVSGSTDTQYF,TGCAGCGTTGGGAGGGTGAGCGGGAGCACAGATACGCAGTATTTT
NA,TRBJ1-5,NA,TRBV19,CASSSRGSSNQPQHF,TGTGCCAGTAGCTCGCGAGGGTCTAGCAATCAGCCCCAGCATTTT
once,TRBJ1-4,NA,TRBV7-2,CASSYGISRANEKLFF,TGTGCCAGCAGCTATGGCATTTCACGGGCTAATGAAAAACTGTTTTTT
NA,TRBJ1-2,TRBD1,TRBV28,CASSLRDRGPYGYTF,TGTGCCAGCAGTCTACGGGACAGGGGGCCTTATGGCTACACCTTC
NA,TRBJ2-3,TRBD2,TRBV7-9,CASQAGLAGGPRSTDTQYF,TGTGCCAGTCAAGCCGGACTAGCGGGAGGGCCTCGATCCACAGATACGCAGTATTTT
NA,TRBJ2-7,NA,TRBV27,CASSPSATFSYEQYF,TGTGCCAGCAGCCCCTCGGCTACGTTCTCCTACGAGCAGTACTTC
NA,TRBJ2-3,NA,TRBV2,CASRDILAFPTDTQYF,TGTGCCAGCAGGGATATACTAGCTTTCCCCACAGATACGCAGTATTTT
NA,TRBJ2-2,NA,TRBV11-1,CASGGGELFF,TGTGCCAGCGGTGGGGGGGAGCTGTTTTTT
NA,TRBJ1-2,NA,TRBV6-5,CASRRPGGGEGYTF,TGTGCCAGCAGACGTCCTGGGGGGGGCGAGGGCTACACCTTC
NA,TRBJ2-1,TRBD2,TRBV19,CASRVLAGIGEQFF,TGTGCCAGTAGAGTACTAGCGGGTATAGGTGAGCAGTTCTTC
NA,TRBJ1-5,NA,TRBV28,CAARQDHSNQPQHF,TGTGCCGCGCGACAGGACCATAGCAATCAGCCCCAGCATTTT
NA,TRBJ2-1,NA,TRBV7-7,CASSSTHGNEQFF,TGTGCTAGCAGCTCCACGCACGGAAATGAGCAGTTCTTC
NA,TRBJ1-1,NA,TRBV5-5,CASSLEGQSNTEAFF,TGTGCCAGCAGCTTGGAAGGACAGTCGAACACTGAAGCTTTCTTT
NA,TRBJ2-5,TRBD1,TRBV14,CASSQGGQGQETQYF,TGTGCCAGCAGCCAAGGGGGACAGGGCCAAGAGACCCAGTACTTC
few,TRBJ1-4,TRBD1,TRBV6-5,CASSYSGTGDEKLFF,TGTGCCAGCAGTTACTCGGGGACAGGGGACGAAAAACTGTTTTTT
NA,TRBJ2-3,TRBD2,TRBV28,CASRGLAAPLGQYF,TGTGCCAGCAGGGGACTAGCGGCCCCCCTAGGGCAGTATTTT
NA,TRBJ2-7,NA,TRBV10-3,CAISVLGGDSYEQYF,TGTGCCATCAGTGTTCTAGGCGGGGACTCCTACGAGCAGTACTTC
once,TRBJ1-2,TRBD1,TRBV18,CASSPIAGGNYGYTF,TGTGCCAGCTCACCAATAGCAGGGGGGAACTATGGCTACACCTTC